This entry lists 28 T cell receptor beta chains sequenced from one sample in a study of tumor-infiltrating lymphocytes in primary liver carcinoma. Unsorted bulk tissue, about 18-32 mg of it, served as the source for co-extraction of RNA and DNA. From around 520 ng of total RNA, TCR beta-specific cDNA was reverse-transcribed using a constant-region primer. For TCR beta, libraries were produced by three nested multiplex PCR rounds using slightly modified ARM-PCR. The opening two PCR rounds, about 11 cycles each, paired TRBV1-TRBV30 forward primers with a C-beta reverse primer. TCRdb re-derived calls from the multiplex PCR reads in MiXCR, one entry per CDR3 protein. The top ten hold 40% to 45% of the sample, which has tens of thousands of distinct CDR3 sequences, about two thirds seen once. Sequencing input: liver tumor tissue from sampling region 4. The subset denotes: tumor region T4, right-lateral pole. The source of these receptors is a man aged 40-49 years with primary liver carcinoma and hepatitis B virus infection.

As to this clonotype: Sequence at one end of the junction differs from germline and may be a read error. The gene calls are TRBV6-5 and TRBJ2-3; 8 nucleotides align to TRBD2. Germline CDR1 and CDR2: MNHEY and SVGAGI. The CDR3 has 15 residues. The CDR3 is CASSPGLAGTDKQYF. In DNA, the CDR3 is TGTGCCAGCAGCCCAGGACTAGCTGGAACAGATAAGCAGTATTTT.

Ten or more counts support this clonotype. The CDR3 loop reads CASRNSGSSYNEQFF. CDR3 nucleotides: TGTGCCAGCAGAAATAGCGGGAGCTCCTACAATGAGCAGTTCTTC. This sequence joins TRBV28 and TRBJ2-1; 9 bases fit TRBD2. The germline V gene has CDR1 MDHEN and CDR2 SYDVKM. The V and J ends lost 6 bases and 0 bases, in that order; junction bases with no gene match: 3. The CDR3 contains 15 residues.

Concerning this clonotype: This is likely a read error, given that the CDR3 carries no conserved phenylalanine or tryptophan at its end. The DNA is omitted, as the CDR3 cannot be located on it reliably, and the CDR3 follows TCRdb's listing. The rearrangement joins TRBV5-5 to TRBJ2-1; the table's D gene call, TRBD1, was not cross checked with the DNA. Germline V gene lookup returns CDR1 SGHKS and CDR2 YYEKEE (reference sequence). The CDR3 comprises 15 residues, both ends counted. CDR3 residues: CASSPGQGSYNGQLI.

V is TRBV5-6 and J is TRBJ2-6; D gene ambiguous. Trimming left V 4 bases short and J 0 bases short, with 8 bases between. The CDR3 is made up of 15 amino acids. Per germline, CDR1 SGHDT and CDR2 YYEEEE. CDR3 nucleotides: TGTGCCAGCAGCAGATTTTCCTCTGGGGCCAACGTCCTGACTTTC. It specifies CASSRFSSGANVLTF.

A word on this clonotype: At one end the junction does not follow the germline gene, possibly because of a read error. The V and J genes are TRBV10-3 and TRBJ2-7; TRBD1 might be the D (5 bases). From germline, CDR1 is ENHRY and CDR2 SYGVKD. CDR3 size: 14 residues. This CDR3 reads CAISVLAGNYEQYF. The CDR3 DNA sequence: TGTGCCATCAGTGTGCTGGCAGGGAACTACGAACAGTACTTC.

The J gene is TRBJ2-4, the V gene TRBV4-3, with 7 nucleotides matching TRBD1. CDR3 length equals 15 residues. The germline V gene has CDR1 LGHNA and CDR2 YSLEER. J lost 9 bases, V lost 5 bases, and 13 bases had no gene match. CDR3 DNA: TGCGCCAGCAGCGTTGAGATAGGGGGCCGTTGCATTCAGTACTTC. As protein: CASSVEIGGRCIQYF.

This clonotype was counted a few times. This likely comes from a read error, as the CDR3 has no conserved phenylalanine or tryptophan at its end. This sequence joins TRBV5-8 and TRBJ2-2; D gene uncertain. CDR1 and CDR2 (germline): SGHTS, YDEGEE. Trimming shortened V by 4 bases and J by 2 bases, and 18 bases separated the two germline ends. The CDR3 totals 17 residues. The DNA for the CDR3 is TGTGCCAGCAGCCCTTGGGCGTCGGCCACTAACACCGGGGAGCTGTTTTCT. This translates into CASSPWASATNTGELFS.

This chain links TRBV5-5 with TRBJ2-3, with D perhaps matching TRBD1 (6 bases). This CDR3 comprises 15 residues. V lost 6 bases to trimming and J lost 0 bases, with 14 bases between them. Germline loops: CDR1 SGHKS, CDR2 YYEKEE (reference sequence). The CDR3 region is CASNYLDRSTDTQYF. In DNA form, the CDR3 reads TGTGCCAGCAACTATCTGGACAGAAGCACAGATACGCAGTATTTT.

Turning to this clonotype: Given a much more abundant clone one base away, this may be a read error. This rearrangement joins TRBV9 to TRBJ2-1, with 8 bases that match TRBD2. This CDR3 comprises 15 residues. The germline CDR1 and CDR2 sequences are SGDLS and YYNGEE. This CDR3 reads CASSQAGVGYNEQSF. CDR3 coding DNA: TGTGCCAGCAGCCAAGCGGGAGTAGGCTACAATGAGCAGTCCTTC.

This clonotype was found once. The CDR3 carries no conserved terminal phenylalanine or tryptophan, so it likely arises from a read error. The chain joins TRBV29-1 to TRBJ2-1; 8 bases are shared with TRBD2. This CDR3 has 13 residues. Germline CDR1 reads SQVTM; CDR2 reads ANQGSEA. The chain's CDR3 is CSLPGLGGNEQFL. CDR3 nucleotides: TGTAGCCTACCGGGACTAGGAGGCAATGAGCAGTTCTTA.

This rearrangement joins TRBV6-1 to TRBJ2-1, with D perhaps assigned TRBD1 or TRBD2 (6 bases each). Germline lookup yields CDR1 MNHNS and CDR2 SASEGT. This CDR3 has 14 residues. The chain's CDR3 is CTNSDRGVVNEQFF. CDR3 DNA sequence: TGTACCAACAGTGATAGGGGGGTGGTGAATGAGCAGTTCTTC.

As for this clonotype: A read error may account for a junction end that differs from germline. The chain's CDR3 is CASMPLTGTSGSRYEQYF. CDR3 bases: TGTGCCAGCATGCCCTTAACCGGGACTAGCGGGAGTAGATACGAACAGTACTTC. This chain uses TRBV7-9 with TRBJ2-7, with 14 bases identical to TRBD2. In germline, CDR1 is SEHNR, CDR2 FQNEAQ (reference sequence). The CDR3 spans 18 residues.

The gene calls are TRBV7-2 and TRBJ2-4; 7 bases fit TRBD2. Germline loops: CDR1 SGHTA, CDR2 FQGNSA. Trimming cost V 1 base and J 5 bases; bases outside gene matches: 2. There are 14 residues in the CDR3. The CDR3 region has the DNA TGTGCCAGCAGCTTAGTGGGGGGGGAAAACATTCAGTACTTC. Its translation is CASSLVGGENIQYF.

Points on this clonotype: At one end, the junction sequence differs from germline, possibly due to a read error. V usage is TRBV12-3 or TRBV12-4 and J usage is TRBJ2-5, with D possibly called TRBD1 or TRBD2 (7 bases each). The CDR3 is made up of 13 amino acids. The CDR3 DNA follows: TGTGCTAGCAGCCGAAGCGGGACAGAGACCCACTACTTC. The encoded protein is CASSRSGTETHYF.

As concerns this clonotype: Its ends do not fully match the called genes, so a read error is possible. The rearrangement joins TRBV6-5 to TRBJ2-5; no firm D call. The germline V gene encodes CDR1 MNHEY and CDR2 SVGAGI. The length of the CDR3 is 12 residues. The CDR3 here is CASSYSQETHYF. As DNA, the CDR3 is TGTGCCAGCAGTTACTCGCAAGAGACCCATTACTTC.

This clonotype has a count of ten or more. The chain links TRBV5-6 to TRBJ1-5; D not resolved. From germline, CDR1 is SGHDT and CDR2 YYEEEE. V shed 0 bases and J shed 6 bases, with 13 bases lying between them. The CDR3 spans 15 residues. Written as DNA, the CDR3 is TGTGCCAGCAGCTTGGTTGGGGAGCCCCGTCAGCCCCAGCATTTT. Amino acid sequence: CASSLVGEPRQPQHF.

Details on this clonotype: One end of the junction does not line up with germline, which may come from a read error. V gene TRBV6-2 or TRBV6-3 combines with J gene TRBJ2-1; TRBD2 matches 10 bases. This CDR3 is built from 14 residues. CDR1 is MNHEY and CDR2 is SVGEGT in the germline V gene. CDR3 coding DNA: TGTGCCGGCAGTACAAGGACTAGCGGTGAAGAGCAGCTCTTC. Residues: CAGSTRTSGEEQLF.

Worth noting for this clonotype: A much larger clone differs by one base, so this may be a read error. The chain carries TRBV7-6 and TRBJ2-5; 11 bases match TRBD2. This CDR3 contains 16 residues. Germline V gives CDR1 SGHVS, CDR2 FNYEAQ. With 4 bases clipped from V and 13 bases from J, the junction kept 17 bases outside the gene matches. CDR3 DNA: TGTGCCAGCAGCTCGCTAGCGGGAGGCTCCCTCAAGGCCCGGTACTTC. This encodes CASSSLAGGSLKARYF.

About this clonotype: A much larger clone lies a single base off, so this may be a read error. The chain carries TRBV28 and TRBJ1-1, with TRBD1 matching over 7 bases. Trimming took 5 bases from V and 7 from J; bases not matched to a gene: 4. The CDR3 runs to 12 residues. Looked up from germline, CDR1 is MDHEN and CDR2 is SYDVKM. Written as DNA, the CDR3 is TGTGCCAGCAGTCGACAGGGCCGTGAAGCTTTCTTT. Encoded protein: CASSRQGREAFF.

Of note for this clonotype: In this CDR3 the conserved last residue, phenylalanine or tryptophan, is missing, so a read error is likely. V gene TRBV6-5 combines with J gene TRBJ1-1, with D hard to call. The CDR3 is made up of 13 amino acids. Germline CDR1 is MNHEY and CDR2 is SVGAGI. CDR3 residues: CVSSGLFNTEAFV. CDR3 DNA: TGTGTCAGCAGCGGGCTGTTCAACACTGAAGCTTTCGTT.

J is TRBJ2-6 and V is TRBV4-1; the D call may be TRBD1 or TRBD2 (5 bases each). V dropped 2 bases and J dropped 2 bases, with 16 bases sitting between them. In germline, CDR1 is MGHRA, CDR2 YSYEKL. The CDR3 is made up of 18 amino acids. CDR3 residues: CASSQILRGSAGANVLTF. The CDR3 DNA follows: TGCGCCAGCAGCCAAATATTGAGGGGTTCAGCTGGGGCCAACGTCCTGACTTTC.

This clonotype was seen just once. Because it lacks the conserved phenylalanine or tryptophan at the end, this CDR3 is likely a read error. Because the CDR3's place on the DNA is in doubt, the DNA is left out and the CDR3 is given as listed by TCRdb. The CDR3 is CASSLSYQQYS. The rearrangement links TRBV7-8 to TRBJ2-7. In germline, CDR1 is SGHVS, CDR2 FQNEAQ. Ends included, the CDR3 has 11 residues.

This clonotype was counted a few times. The chain carries TRBV11-3 and TRBJ1-3; unclear D gene. The CDR3 sequence is 15 residues long. V was shortened by 4 bases and J by 4 bases, with 14 bases between the two germline ends. From germline, CDR1 is SGHNT and CDR2 YENEEA. As DNA, the CDR3 is TGTGCCAGCAGCTCAGAGGTCAGAGCCGGAAACACCATATATTTT. Protein product: CASSSEVRAGNTIYF.

V is TRBV11-2 and J is TRBJ2-1, with 10 bases fitting TRBD2. The CDR3 covers 14 residues. With V trimmed by 9 bases and J by 9 bases, 11 bases remained unmatched. Germline loops: CDR1 SGHAT, CDR2 FQNNGV. The chain's CDR3 is CASPQREGLGEQFF. DNA for the CDR3: TGTGCCAGTCCCCAGCGGGAGGGATTGGGTGAGCAGTTCTTC. The full variable domain, in which reference TRBV11-2 and TRBJ2-1 provide the parts outside the CDR3, is EAGVAQSPRYKIIEKRQSVAFWCNPISGHATLYWYQQILGQGPKLLIQFQNNGVVDDSQLPKDRFSAERLKGVDSTLKIQPAKLEDSAVYLCASPQREGLGEQFFGPGTRLTVL.

For this clonotype: At one end the junction does not follow the germline gene, possibly because of a read error. The gene calls are TRBV6-2 or TRBV6-3 and TRBJ2-5; either TRBD1 or TRBD2 may supply D (5 bases each). The CDR3 totals 15 residues. The V gene's germline CDR1 is MNHEY and CDR2 SVGEGT. CDR3 nucleotide sequence: TGTGTCAGCACCCAAGCACGGGGCGGTCAAGAGACCCAGTACTTC. Translated: CVSTQARGGQETQYF.

This clonotype was found many times. The chain combines TRBV7-3 with TRBJ2-7, with TRBD1 as a possible D gene (5 bases). CDR3 length equals 12 residues. Deletions cut 3 bases from V and 5 bases from J, with 8 bases between. Germline-derived CDR1 and CDR2 are SGHTA and FQGTGA. CDR3 sequence (DNA): TGTGCCAGCAGCTTCAGGGTCCACGAGCAGTACTTC. It is translated as CASSFRVHEQYF.

Of note for this clonotype: The CDR3 does not close with the conserved phenylalanine or tryptophan, likely indicating a read error. The chain carries TRBV10-2 and TRBJ1-1, with D maybe TRBD1 (5 bases). This CDR3 comprises 14 residues. Between the trimmed V and J ends, which lost 11 bases and 2 bases, there was a span of 18 bases. CDR1 and CDR2 from the germline V gene are WSHSY and SAAADI. Written as DNA, the CDR3 is TGCGCCTCAAGGGACGGGAGGGCCAACACTGAAGCTTTCCTT. It specifies CASRDGRANTEAFL.

As concerns this clonotype: Germline and junction disagree at one end, which may indicate a read error. The chain carries TRBV14 and TRBJ2-3; 8 nucleotides line up with TRBD1. Germline CDR1 and CDR2: SGHDN and FVKESK. This CDR3 has 16 amino acids. CDR3 sequence: CAGSQRQGRGTDTQYF. DNA of the CDR3: TGTGCCGGCAGCCAACGACAGGGGAGAGGGACAGATACGCAGTATTTT.